The source of this T cell receptor beta chain is a study of blood T cells in healthy people across ages. In the study overall: Template-switching capture recovered about one barcoded beta molecule per two T cells.

Combining a sample-barcoded 5' primer with a J-beta primer mix, a second PCR ran for roughly 7 to 11 cycles. One entry per CDR3 protein, called by TCRdb with MiXCR from the 5' RACE reads. The sample carries 630,000 or so distinct CDR3 sequences, under 30% recorded once. With regard to this clonotype: The antigen remains unidentified.

CDR3 length: 15 amino acids. The germline V gene has CDR1 DFQATT and CDR2 SNEGSKA (reference sequence). J lost 11 bases, V lost 0 bases, and 12 bases had no gene match. Points from the study as a whole: Changes seen in expanded clonotypes were possibly confounded by donor CMV status left unknown. Naive T cell percentage and TCR beta diversity correlated strongly.

The study isolated at least 7 million PBMCs from each sample. This clonotype was sampled from a woman older than 75 in good health. What was sequenced was blood. The chain recombines TRBV20-1 with TRBJ2-3; 9 bases align to TRBD2. DNA of the CDR3: TGCAGTGCTAGAGATGGGCTAGCGGGGACCTGGCAGCAGTATTTT. Translation gives CSARDGLAGTWQQYF.